These 17 T cell receptor beta chains were sequenced from one sample in a study of blood T cell repertoires in COVID-19. TCRdb's copy holds only in-frame clones and misses some; the assay was immunoSEQ multiplex PCR. This table has tens of thousands of clones, 75% to 80% appearing once. What was sequenced was peripheral blood. Receptor source: a man aged 65 to 79 with COVID-19, enrolled during active disease.

V gene TRBV9 combines with J gene TRBJ1-2; D call uncertain. Trimming removed 0 bases at V and 3 bases at J, with 9 bases between. Per germline, CDR1 SGDLS and CDR2 YYNGEE. This CDR3 has 14 residues. The DNA of the CDR3 is TGTGCCAGCAGCGTAGGAAGTACAGACTATGGCTACACCTTC. The encoded protein is CASSVGSTDYGYTF.

In its sample, this clone was seen once. This chain connects TRBV15 to TRBJ1-2; D call uncertain. Per germline, CDR1 LNHNV and CDR2 YYDKDF (reference sequence). This CDR3 has 12 residues. With 5 bases removed from V and 4 bases from J, the gap between germline ends came to 8 bases. The CDR3 sequence: CATSQEGYGYTF. CDR3 nucleotide sequence: TGTGCCACCAGCCAGGAGGGCTATGGCTACACCTTC.

The sample holds many counts of this clone. The rearrangement links TRBV11-1 to TRBJ2-7, with D unresolved. The CDR3 has 14 amino acids. The germline V gene encodes CDR1 SGHAT and CDR2 FQDESV (reference sequence). Trimming cost V 2 bases and J 0 bases, with 8 bases left between them. CDR3 nucleotides: TGTGCCAGCAGCTTAAGCCCCTCCTCCTACGAGCAGTACTTC. Amino acid sequence: CASSLSPSSYEQYF.

The V call is TRBV19, the J call TRBJ2-7, with 11 bases fitting TRBD1. V lost 5 bases, J lost 2 bases, and 8 bases stayed unmatched. Germline V gene lookup returns CDR1 LNHDA and CDR2 SQIVND (reference sequence). This CDR3 contains 16 residues. In nucleotides, the CDR3 is TGTGCCAGTAGTGTAGCTGGGACAGGGGGACCCTACGAGCAGTACTTC. This translates into CASSVAGTGGPYEQYF.

In its sample, this clone was seen a few times. The chain has TRBV19 and TRBJ1-2; the D gene is possibly TRBD1 (5 bases). This CDR3 contains 14 residues. The germline V and J ends were trimmed by 7 bases and 7 bases, with 19 bases remaining between them. Germline-derived CDR1 and CDR2 are LNHDA and SQIVND (reference sequence). The CDR3 loop reads CASNRPGGRSGYTF. CDR3 DNA: TGTGCCAGTAATCGGCCCGGGGGACGGAGTGGCTACACCTTC. The variable domain in full, completed from reference TRBV19 and TRBJ1-2, reads DGGITQSPKYLFRKEGQNVTLSCEQNLNHDAMYWYRQDPGQGLRLIYYSQIVNDFQKGDIAEGYSVSREKKESFPLTVTSAQKNPTAFYLCASNRPGGRSGYTFGSGTRLTVV.

This clone was found a few times. The chain combines TRBV28 with TRBJ1-5; D unresolved. The CDR3 has 17 amino acids. The V end lost 3 bases, the J end lost 2 bases, and 17 bases lay between the germline ends. The germline V gene has CDR1 MDHEN and CDR2 SYDVKM. CDR3: CASSLLLGRRGNQPQHF. CDR3 bases: TGTGCCAGCAGTTTGTTACTCGGCCGACGGGGCAATCAGCCCCAGCATTTT.

The chain employs TRBV7-3 and TRBJ2-3; TRBD2 agrees at 7 bases. Germline CDR1 is SGHTA and CDR2 is FQGTGA. V gave up 5 bases and J gave up 0 bases; unmatched junction bases: 5. This CDR3 is 15 amino acids long. The DNA of the CDR3 is TGTGCCAGCAGCACCCGACTAGCTAGCACAGATACGCAGTATTTT. It is translated as CASSTRLASTDTQYF. Variable domain in full (rest from reference TRBV7-3 and TRBJ2-3): GAGVSQTPSNKVTEKGKYVELRCDPISGHTALYWYRQSLGQGPEFLIYFQGTGAADDSGLPNDRFFAVRPEGSVSTLKIQRTERGDSAVYLCASSTRLASTDTQYFGPGTRLTVL.

The chain couples TRBV5-1 to TRBJ2-1; tentatively, D is TRBD2 (6 bases). Germline values: CDR1 SGHRS, CDR2 YFSETQ. The CDR3 has 15 residues. Trimming cost V 0 bases and J 5 bases, with 12 bases left between them. CDR3 loop: CASSLGPGEDNEQFF. The DNA of the CDR3 is TGCGCCAGCAGCTTGGGGCCGGGAGAAGACAATGAGCAGTTCTTC.

The chain is built from TRBV7-3 and TRBJ2-1; perhaps TRBD2 as D (6 bases). The CDR3 extends over 13 amino acids. The V and J ends lost 4 bases and 7 bases respectively, with 11 bases between them. Germline V gene sequence: CDR1 SGHTA, CDR2 FQGTGA. CDR3 bases: TGTGCCAGCAGCTCATGGAGGGGTAATGAGCAGTTCTTC. Protein sequence: CASSSWRGNEQFF.

V gene TRBV2 combines with J gene TRBJ1-2; 8 bases map to TRBD1. This CDR3 region has 15 residues. With V trimmed by 6 bases and J by 0 bases, 6 bases remained unmatched. The V gene's germline CDR1 is SNHLY and CDR2 FYNNEI. The CDR3 region is CASSYTGQANYGYTF. DNA of the CDR3: TGTGCCAGCAGCTACACGGGACAGGCTAACTATGGCTACACCTTC.

The chain joins TRBV5-1 to TRBJ2-1; 8 nucleotides align to TRBD2. This CDR3 is 15 amino acids long. Losses at the gene ends were 3 bases for V and 5 bases for J; bases not matched to a gene: 7. Germline V gene sequence: CDR1 SGHRS, CDR2 YFSETQ. CDR3 in DNA: TGCGCCAGCAGCTCAAAAGCGGGAGACCACAATGAGCAGTTCTTC. Amino acid sequence: CASSSKAGDHNEQFF.

This clone was seen only once. The chain joins TRBV7-2 to TRBJ1-5; D is unclear. Trimming cost V 6 bases and J 2 bases, with 14 bases left between them. Germline V gene lookup returns CDR1 SGHTA and CDR2 FQGNSA. The CDR3 runs 15 residues. The chain's CDR3 is CASRSTGFGNQPQHF. CDR3 nucleotides: TGTGCCAGCAGATCTACGGGGTTCGGCAATCAGCCCCAGCATTTT.

The J gene is TRBJ2-7, the V gene TRBV4-3, with 10 nucleotides matching TRBD2. This CDR3 comprises 15 residues. The V gene end was trimmed by 0 bases and the J gene end by 3 bases; junction bases not matched to a gene: 2. The germline CDR1 and CDR2 sequences are LGHNA and YSLEER. CDR3 protein: CASSQELAGYYEQYF. The CDR3 DNA sequence: TGCGCCAGCAGCCAAGAACTAGCGGGATACTACGAGCAGTACTTC.

Turning to this clone: One junction end does not reproduce the germline sequence, and a read error may be involved. V is TRBV3-1 (or the pseudogene TRBV3-2) and J is TRBJ1-1; tentatively, D is TRBD1 (6 bases). Germline V gene sequence: CDR1 LGHDT, CDR2 YNNKEL (reference sequence). This CDR3 contains 12 residues. The CDR3 region has the DNA TGTGCCAGCAGCCAAGTTGGGGGGGCTCACGGGTTT. Protein: CASSQVGGAHGF.

The V and J genes are TRBV25-1 and TRBJ2-2; a weak D match, TRBD2 (7 bases). Germline CDR1 and CDR2: MGHDK and SYGVNS. Trimming took off 6 bases at V and 3 bases at J, with 14 bases between the two ends. The CDR3 totals 15 residues. The CDR3 protein is CASRRGGSDTGELFF. CDR3 in DNA: TGTGCCAGCAGGAGGGGGGGGAGCGACACCGGGGAGCTGTTTTTT.

V and J are TRBV5-1 and TRBJ1-6; tentative D call: TRBD1 (5 bases). Trimming took 3 bases from V and 10 from J, leaving 20 bases between them. The CDR3 totals 16 residues. Germline lookup yields CDR1 SGHRS and CDR2 YFSETQ. The CDR3 nucleotides are TGCGCCAGCAGCTCCGGAGACAGAACCGGTGTCTCACCCCTCCACTTT. This encodes CASSSGDRTGVSPLHF. The full variable domain, its missing parts supplied by reference TRBV5-1 and TRBJ1-6, is KAGVTQTPRYLIKTRGQQVTLSCSPISGHRSVSWYQQTPGQGLQFLFEYFSETQRNKGNFPGRFSGRQFSNSRSEMNVSTLELGDSALYLCASSSGDRTGVSPLHFGNGTRLTVT.

This clone occurred a few times. This chain joins TRBV5-4 and TRBJ1-1; TRBD1 matches at 7 bases. V lost 0 bases and J lost 5; bases outside the gene matches: 7. CDR1 and CDR2 from the germline V gene are SGHNT and YYREEE (reference sequence). The CDR3 runs 15 residues. In DNA, the CDR3 is TGTGCCAGCAGCTTGGCCCGACAGGGTAATACTGAAGCTTTCTTT. Its protein product is CASSLARQGNTEAFF. Filled out from reference TRBV5-4 and TRBJ1-1, the complete variable domain reads ETGVTQSPTHLIKTRGQQVTLRCSSQSGHNTVSWYQQALGQGPQFIFQYYREEENGRGNFPPRFSGLQFPNYSSELNVNALELDDSALYLCASSLARQGNTEAFFGQGTRLTVV.